The 7 T cell receptor beta chains in this list originate from one sample, sequenced in a study of breast tumors, draining lymph nodes, adjacent tissues (dated by TCRdb to the mid-2010s). Libraries came from multiplex PCR. Instrument on record: Illumina HiSeq 2000. TCRdb redid the processing of the public reads, applying fastp at Q25 and MiXCR, and retained in-frame beta chains. Each record represents a unique CDR3 protein, reported with the most common genes and DNA among its rows. A total of some 150,000 distinct CDR3 sequences appear in this sample, around 35% of them only once. The ten largest make up around 3.5% of the sample. The axillary draining lymph nodes of breast cancer patients were the source of the lymph node samples. The specimen was axillary lymph node tissue. The receptor set was obtained from a female donor with breast cancer. Some clones in this sample may be carry-over from other donors' samples.

This clonotype was picked up many times. The rearrangement joins TRBV27 to TRBJ1-6; D unresolved. Looked up from germline, CDR1 is MNHEY and CDR2 is SMNVEV (reference sequence). The CDR3 covers 15 residues. V gave up 6 bases and J gave up 6 bases, with 15 bases separating them. The CDR3 DNA reads as TGTGCCAGCAGCCTGCGCCCCCTGGGTAATTCACCCCTCCACTTT. Its translation: CASSLRPLGNSPLHF.

This clonotype was seen a handful of times. The V call is TRBV6-2 or TRBV6-3, the J call TRBJ2-7; 8 bases map to TRBD2. This CDR3 is 13 amino acids long. CDR1 is MNHEY, CDR2 SVGEGT, per germline. The trim removed 8 bases at V and 4 bases at J, leaving 7 bases unmatched. The DNA of the CDR3 is TGTGCCAGCCAACGGGGGGGCAGTTACGAGCAGTACTTC. It is translated as CASQRGGSYEQYF.

V gene TRBV10-3 combines with J gene TRBJ2-6; no reliable D call. Germline CDR1 and CDR2: ENHRY and SYGVKD. V gave up 10 bases and J gave up 4 bases, with 8 bases separating them. The CDR3 covers 12 residues. The CDR3 nucleotides are TGTGCCACCTCAGCGGGGGCCAACGTCCTGACTTTC. Its protein product is CATSAGANVLTF.

The J gene is TRBJ2-3, the V gene TRBV2; possible D gene TRBD1, 5 bases. CDR1 and CDR2 (germline): SNHLY, FYNNEI. The CDR3 has 13 residues. Trimming pared 6 bases from V and 6 bases from J, leaving 13 bases between. CDR3 in amino acids: CASRPGWSDTQYF. CDR3 DNA sequence: TGTGCCAGCAGGCCAGGGTGGTCCGATACGCAGTATTTT.

This clonotype appeared a single time. This rearrangement joins TRBV7-6 to TRBJ1-6; 9 positions match TRBD1. J was trimmed by 9 bases and V by 1 base; bases with no gene match: 7. Germline V gene data show CDR1 as SGHVS and CDR2 as FNYEAQ. The CDR3 has 16 amino acids. The chain's CDR3 is CASSLEARTGVSPLHF. The DNA of the CDR3 is TGTGCCAGCAGCTTAGAGGCGCGGACAGGGGTTTCACCCCTCCACTTT.

This clonotype turned up a few times. The chain recombines TRBV28 with TRBJ1-2; the D is unclear. The germline V gene has CDR1 MDHEN and CDR2 SYDVKM. The CDR3 has 12 amino acids. V was shortened by 5 bases and J by 4 bases, with 8 bases between the two germline ends. The DNA for the CDR3 is TGTGCCAGCAGTGGGATGGCCTATGGCTACACCTTC. It codes for CASSGMAYGYTF.

This clonotype was seen at least ten times. This chain joins TRBV20-1 and TRBJ2-3; 14 positions match TRBD2. V lost 2 bases to trimming and J lost 4 bases; unmatched junction nucleotides: 2. CDR1 and CDR2 from the germline V gene are DFQATT and SNEGSKA (reference sequence). This CDR3 has 15 residues. The CDR3 region has the DNA TGCAGTGCTAGAAGACTAGCGGGAGGGCCAGATACGCAGTATTTT. This codes for CSARRLAGGPDTQYF.